This TCR beta chain came from a study of spatial heterogeneity in lung cancer. The study, taken as a whole, reports: Blood contained ubiquitous expanded tumor TCRs more at resection than at follow-up.

This clonotype was counted at least ten times. Its antigen is still unknown. The germline V gene encodes CDR1 MGHRA and CDR2 YSYEKL. The length of the CDR3 is 16 residues. Trimming took 1 base from V and 0 from J; bases not matched to a gene: 2. All TCR cDNA molecules were individually tagged with a unique molecular identifier. A single record per CDR3 protein comes from TCRdb applying MiXCR to the 5' RACE reads. The data hold approximately 20,000 distinct CDR3 sequences, with about 9% observed a single time. Time point of the sample: blood at routine non-recurrence follow-up after resection. The input material, whole RNA from tumor, nontumor lung or frozen PBMC, was sequenced unsorted.

The receptor was isolated from a female donor with early-stage non-small cell lung cancer. The rearrangement uses TRBV4-1 and TRBJ2-2; 7 positions match TRBD2. Sequenced here: PBMCs, sampled at follow-up. The CDR3 protein is CASSQASGPNTGELFF. CDR3 DNA sequence: TGCGCCAGCAGCCAAGCTAGCGGACCGAACACCGGGGAGCTGTTTTTT.